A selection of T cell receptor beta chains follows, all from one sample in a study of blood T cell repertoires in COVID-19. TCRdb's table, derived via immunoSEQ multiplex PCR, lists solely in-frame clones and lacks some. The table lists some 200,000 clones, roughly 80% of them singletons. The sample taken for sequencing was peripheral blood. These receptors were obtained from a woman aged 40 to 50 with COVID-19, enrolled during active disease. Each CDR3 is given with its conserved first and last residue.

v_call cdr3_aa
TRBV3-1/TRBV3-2 CASSQGRYTEAFF
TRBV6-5 CASSARTANQPQHF
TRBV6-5 CASSLGGAQPQHF
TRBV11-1 CASSPTGGENTEAFF
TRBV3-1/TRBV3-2 CASSLGVGAESTDTQYF
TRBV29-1 CSVVKIHGTGVRDTQYF
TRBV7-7 CASSLAMTGPKYF
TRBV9 CASSVAPTGAGNTIYF
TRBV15 CATSRAGGSSRELFF
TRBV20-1 CSASLDDGSSYEQYF
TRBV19 CASSPGLAGAGNEQFF
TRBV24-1 CATSEVGQNYGYTF
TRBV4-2 CASSPGQDNSPLHF
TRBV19 CASRSLAGVGNEQFF
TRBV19 CASRQAGGGQPQHF
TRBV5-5 CASSSLKETQYF
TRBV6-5 CASSYGQGLETQYF
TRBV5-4 CASSRGLAKPPNTGELFF
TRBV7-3 CASSLQAGSVETQYF
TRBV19 CASSIRGQGNGYTF
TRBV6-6 CASSHDSPGGYTF
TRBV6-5 CASWWWGGTGELFF
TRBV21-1 CASTLPPPKTSTDTQYF
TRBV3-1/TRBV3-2 CASSPTTVLRTDTQYF
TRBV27 CASSLGRGAKNIQYF
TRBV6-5 CASSSPFSGNTIYF
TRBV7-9 CASSFIRSDEQFF
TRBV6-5 CASRGLTHNEQFF
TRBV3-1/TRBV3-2 CASSPDSYSGNTIYF
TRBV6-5 CASNKRGRGTDTQYF
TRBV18 CASSQQGRETQYF
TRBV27 CASSLSRANTDTQYF
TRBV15 CATSRWTGGGQPQHF
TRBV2 CASSVGDRKNQPQHF
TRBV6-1 CASSEYSGEFQPQHF
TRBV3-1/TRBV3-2 CASSQPRTSVKSDTQYF
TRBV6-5 CASNPGHSAYEQYF
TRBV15 CATSSGAGVPYNEQFF
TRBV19 CASSSEREGKETQYF
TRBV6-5 CASSSLSSYNSPLHF
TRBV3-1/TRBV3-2 CASSQNLGNTIYF
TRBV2 CASQGETQYF
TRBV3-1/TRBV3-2 CASSQVGAGGYTF